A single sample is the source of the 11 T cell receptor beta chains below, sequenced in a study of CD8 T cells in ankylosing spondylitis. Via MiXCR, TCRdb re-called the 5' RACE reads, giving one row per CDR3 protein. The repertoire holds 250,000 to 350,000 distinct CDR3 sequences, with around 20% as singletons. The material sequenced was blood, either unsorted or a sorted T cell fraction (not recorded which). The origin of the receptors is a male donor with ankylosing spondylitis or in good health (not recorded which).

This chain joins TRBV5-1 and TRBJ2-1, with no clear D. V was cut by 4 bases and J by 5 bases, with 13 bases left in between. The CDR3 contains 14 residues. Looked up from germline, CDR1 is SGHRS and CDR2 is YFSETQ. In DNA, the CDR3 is TGCGCCAGCAGCCCGTTTGGCGGCGACAATGAGCAGTTCTTC. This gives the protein CASSPFGGDNEQFF.

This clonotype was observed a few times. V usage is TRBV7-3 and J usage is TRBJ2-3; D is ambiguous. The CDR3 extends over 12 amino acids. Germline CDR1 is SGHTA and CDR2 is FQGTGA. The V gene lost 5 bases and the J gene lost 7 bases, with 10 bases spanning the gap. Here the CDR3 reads CASSLDSYTQYF. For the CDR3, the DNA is TGTGCCAGCAGCCTCGATAGTTATACGCAGTATTTT.

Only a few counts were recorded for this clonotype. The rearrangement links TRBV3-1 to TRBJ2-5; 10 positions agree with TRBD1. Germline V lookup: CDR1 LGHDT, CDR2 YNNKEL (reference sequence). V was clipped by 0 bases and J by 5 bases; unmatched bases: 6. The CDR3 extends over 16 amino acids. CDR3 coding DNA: TGTGCCAGCAGCCAAGAACGGGGACAGGGGTTGGAGACCCAGTACTTC. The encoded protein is CASSQERGQGLETQYF.

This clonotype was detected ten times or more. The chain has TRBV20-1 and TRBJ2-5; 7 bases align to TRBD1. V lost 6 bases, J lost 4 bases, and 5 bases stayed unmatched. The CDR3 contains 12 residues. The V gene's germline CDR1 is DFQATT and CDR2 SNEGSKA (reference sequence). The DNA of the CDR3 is TGCAGTGCCCTGACAGGGACAGAGACCCAGTACTTC. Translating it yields CSALTGTETQYF.

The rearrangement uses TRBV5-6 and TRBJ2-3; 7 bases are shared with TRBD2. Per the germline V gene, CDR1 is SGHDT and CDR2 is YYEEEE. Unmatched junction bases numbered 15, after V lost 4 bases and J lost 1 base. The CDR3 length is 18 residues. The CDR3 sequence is CASSVPSSGNSRTDTQYF. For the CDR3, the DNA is TGTGCCAGCAGCGTACCGTCTAGCGGAAATTCGCGCACAGATACGCAGTATTTT.

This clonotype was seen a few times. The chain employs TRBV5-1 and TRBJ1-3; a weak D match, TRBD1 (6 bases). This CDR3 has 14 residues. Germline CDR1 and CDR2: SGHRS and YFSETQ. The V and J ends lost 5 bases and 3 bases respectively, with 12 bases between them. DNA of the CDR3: TGCGCCAGCAGTTTGACAGGAGGTGGAAACACCATATATTTT. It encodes CASSLTGGGNTIYF.

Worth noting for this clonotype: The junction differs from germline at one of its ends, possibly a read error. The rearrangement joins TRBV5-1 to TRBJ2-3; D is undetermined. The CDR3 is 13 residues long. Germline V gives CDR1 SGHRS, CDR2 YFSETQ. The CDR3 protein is CASSKGLTDMQYF. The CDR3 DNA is TGCGCCAGCAGCAAGGGCCTCACAGATATGCAGTATTTT. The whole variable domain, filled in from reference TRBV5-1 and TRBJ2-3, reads KAGVTQTPRYLIKTRGQQVTLSCSPISGHRSVSWYQQTPGQGLQFLFEYFSETQRNKGNFPGRFSGRQFSNSRSEMNVSTLELGDSALYLCASSKGLTDMQYFGPGTRLTVL.

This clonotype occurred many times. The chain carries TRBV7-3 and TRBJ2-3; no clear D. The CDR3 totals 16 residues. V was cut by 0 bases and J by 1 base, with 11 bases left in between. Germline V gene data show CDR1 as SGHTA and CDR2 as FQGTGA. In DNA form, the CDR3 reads TGTGCCAGCAGCTTAACAGGCGGAGCCGGCACAGATACGCAGTATTTT. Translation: CASSLTGGAGTDTQYF.

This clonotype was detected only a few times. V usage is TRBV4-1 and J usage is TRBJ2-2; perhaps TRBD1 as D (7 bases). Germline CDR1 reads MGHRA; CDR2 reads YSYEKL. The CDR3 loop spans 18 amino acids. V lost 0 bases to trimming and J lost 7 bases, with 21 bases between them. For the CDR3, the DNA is TGCGCCAGCAGCCAAGATAGTAACTCCGCAGGGGGAGGCGGGGAGCTGTTTTTT. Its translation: CASSQDSNSAGGGGELFF.

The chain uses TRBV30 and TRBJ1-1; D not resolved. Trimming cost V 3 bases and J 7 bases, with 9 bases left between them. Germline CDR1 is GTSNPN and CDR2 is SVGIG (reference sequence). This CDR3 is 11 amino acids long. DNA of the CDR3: TGTGCCTGGAGAACGGACGGTGAAGCTTTCTTT. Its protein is CAWRTDGEAFF.

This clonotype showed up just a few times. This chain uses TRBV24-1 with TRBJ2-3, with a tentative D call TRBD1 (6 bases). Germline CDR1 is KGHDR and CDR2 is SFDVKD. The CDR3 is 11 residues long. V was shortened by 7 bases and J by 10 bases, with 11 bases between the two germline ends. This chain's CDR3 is CATSGQSAQYF. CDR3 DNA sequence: TGTGCCACCAGCGGACAGTCGGCGCAGTATTTT.